This T cell receptor (beta chain) is drawn from a study of T cells in tuberculosis. Turning to the study itself: CD1B tetramers identified T cells specific for mycobacterial lipid GMM. General observations from the study: GMM-specific TCRs were nearer to active tuberculosis alpha repertoires, suggesting expansion.

In regard to this clone: Its antigen is as yet unknown.

Measured with immunoSEQ multiplex PCR; TCRdb has only the in-frame clones, and not every one. Of around 45,000 clones listed, approximately 94% are singletons. At study entry, adolescents had tuberculin skin tests and IGRA screening. CDR1 and CDR2 from the germline V gene are KGHSH and LQKENI. The ends lost 6 bases at V and 1 base at J; junction bases unmatched: 3. The CDR3 totals 16 residues. The receptor was derived from a donor aged 10 to 29 with latent tuberculosis or without tuberculosis infection. Some clones in this sample may be carry-over from other donors' samples. This chain connects TRBV18 to TRBJ2-2; 12 nucleotides match TRBD2. Sequenced sample: PBMCs. The CDR3 reads CASSKTSGRNTGELFF. In nucleotides, the CDR3 is TGTGCCAGCTCCAAGACTAGCGGGAGGAACACCGGGGAGCTGTTTTTT.